The clone carrying this TCR beta chain was picked up many times. The antigen is not known. This specimen belongs to a study of T cell repertoires in cytomegalovirus infection. For the study at large: CMV infection and matching HLA type were both indicated by public TCR beta signatures. Study-level findings and limits: Of the TCR beta families, the public ones yielded a cumulative frequency that identified carriers of CMV plus the relevant HLA. HLA-C-restricted CMV clonotypes gave the most frequent clonotype in two of eight donors.

TCRdb re-derived calls from the reads in MiXCR, one entry per CDR3 protein. The sample holds about 250,000 distinct CDR3 sequences, approximately 13% seen once. This CDR3 has 15 amino acids. Germline CDR1 reads SGHVS; CDR2 reads FQNEAQ. With 1 base removed from V and 0 bases from J, the gap between germline ends came to 8 bases. The sequence was obtained from a human donor in good health (CMV status not recorded). Some clones in this sample may be carry-over from other donors' samples. J is TRBJ2-3 and V is TRBV7-8; the D is unclear. Sequencing was carried out using PBMCs. DNA for the CDR3: TGTGCCAGCAGCTTAGAAAGTGTAAGCACAGATACGCAGTATTTT. Its protein product is CASSLESVSTDTQYF. Combining the CDR3 with reference TRBV7-8 and TRBJ2-3 gives the whole variable domain GAGVSQSPRYKVAKRGQDVALRCDPISGHVSLFWYQQALGQGPEFLTYFQNEAQLDKSGLPSDRFFAERPEGSVSTLKIQRTQQEDSAVYLCASSLESVSTDTQYFGPGTRLTVL.